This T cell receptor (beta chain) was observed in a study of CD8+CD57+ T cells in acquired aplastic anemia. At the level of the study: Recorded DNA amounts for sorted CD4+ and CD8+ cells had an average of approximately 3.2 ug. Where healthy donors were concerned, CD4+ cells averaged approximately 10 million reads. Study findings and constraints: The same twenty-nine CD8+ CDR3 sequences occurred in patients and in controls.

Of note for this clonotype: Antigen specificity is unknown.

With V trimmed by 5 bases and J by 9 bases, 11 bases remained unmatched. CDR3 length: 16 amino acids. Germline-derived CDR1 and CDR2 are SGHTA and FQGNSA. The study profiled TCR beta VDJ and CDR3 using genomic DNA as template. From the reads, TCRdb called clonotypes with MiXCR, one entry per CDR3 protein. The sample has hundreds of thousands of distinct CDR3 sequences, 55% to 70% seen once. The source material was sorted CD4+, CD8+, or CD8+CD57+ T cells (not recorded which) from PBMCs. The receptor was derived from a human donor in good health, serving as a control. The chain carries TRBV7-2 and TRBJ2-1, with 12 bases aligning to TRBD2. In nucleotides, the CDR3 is TGTGCCAGCAGCGTAGGGGCTAGCGGGGGGGCGGGTGAGCAGTTCTTC. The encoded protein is CASSVGASGGAGEQFF.